This TCR beta chain was documented in a study of PD-1 blockade in mismatch repair-deficient tumors. Study context: All were previously treated, progressing patients with about twelve mismatch repair-deficient cancer types.

There are 14 residues in the CDR3. The V gene lost 7 bases and the J gene lost 5 bases, with 17 bases spanning the gap. CDR1 is SNHLY and CDR2 is FYNNEI in the germline V gene. Comment on this clone: The antigen remains unidentified.

Study results and caveats: After pembrolizumab, tumor-resident clones rose rapidly, then generally contracted before radiologic responses.

TCRdb's table, derived via immunoSEQ multiplex PCR, lists solely in-frame clones and lacks some. The sample consists of under 50,000 clones, roughly 88% of them appearing once. All patients were mismatch repair deficient, assessed by either PCR or immunohistochemistry. The clonotype originates from an adult with mismatch repair-deficient cancer. This sequence joins TRBV2 and TRBJ2-5; possibly TRBD1 for D (5 bases). The sample here was PBMCs, taken approximately 9 months after starting pembrolizumab. The CDR3 region has the DNA TGTGCCAGCATTTTTTCCAGGGTGGCCGAGACCCAGTACTTC. Its translation: CASIFSRVAETQYF.